One sample yielded the 7 T cell receptor beta chains listed below, sequenced in a study of identical twins. TCRdb itself ran the 5' RACE reads through MiXCR, one entry per CDR3 protein. The sample includes approximately 490,000 distinct CDR3 sequences, more than 20% seen only once; the top ten take approximately 0.52%. A further study also used this sample, focusing on yellow fever vaccine responses in identical twins.

Sequencing was done on a sample of CD4+ T cells sorted from blood. The receptor source for this set is a woman aged 18-29 years in good health.

The J gene is TRBJ2-7, the V gene TRBV28; the D gene is possibly TRBD1 (6 bases). The CDR3 is 18 amino acids. The V gene lost 2 bases and the J gene lost 2 bases, with 22 bases spanning the gap. Germline V gene data show CDR1 as MDHEN and CDR2 as SYDVKM. CDR3 nucleotide sequence: TGTGCCAGCAGTTTACAAGGGGGTCTTTCGGGCGGCACCTACGAGCAGTACTTC. Protein product: CASSLQGGLSGGTYEQYF.

The V gene is TRBV6-5, the J gene TRBJ2-2; D is possibly TRBD1 (6 bases). Germline CDR1 MNHEY, CDR2 SVGAGI. The ends were cut back, 0 bases at V and 7 bases at J, with 15 bases in the middle. The CDR3 length is 16 residues. The CDR3 region is CASSYSNHRASGELFF. The CDR3 DNA reads as TGTGCCAGCAGTTACTCGAACCACAGGGCTAGCGGGGAGCTGTTTTTT.

A few counts support this clonotype. The chain has TRBV2 and TRBJ2-1; D is unclear. The CDR3 totals 13 residues. The V gene lost 6 bases and the J gene lost 4 bases, with 10 bases spanning the gap. The germline V gene encodes CDR1 SNHLY and CDR2 FYNNEI. The CDR3 is CASSTPGYNEQFF. The CDR3 region has the DNA TGTGCCAGCAGCACCCCGGGTTACAATGAGCAGTTCTTC.

This clonotype was seen more than once but under ten times. The V and J genes are TRBV25-1 and TRBJ1-1; tentatively, D is TRBD1 (5 bases). The CDR3 is 14 residues long. Looked up from germline, CDR1 is MGHDK and CDR2 is SYGVNS. The V and J ends lost 6 bases and 5 bases respectively, with 16 bases between them. The CDR3 DNA follows: TGTGCCAGCAGAAGGGGAGTGCCTGGGACTGAAGCTTTCTTT. Its protein is CASRRGVPGTEAFF.

A few counts support this clonotype. V gene TRBV4-1 combines with J gene TRBJ2-5; 7 bases fit TRBD1. J lost 2 bases, V lost 2 bases, and 5 bases had no gene match. CDR3 size: 15 residues. Germline loops: CDR1 MGHRA, CDR2 YSYEKL. CDR3: CASSQLGQPQETQYF. Written as DNA, the CDR3 is TGCGCCAGCAGCCAACTGGGACAGCCACAAGAGACCCAGTACTTC.

In its sample, this clonotype was seen a few times. The gene calls are TRBV15 and TRBJ2-7; no clear D gene. V lost 0 bases, J lost 3 bases, and 9 bases lay in between. CDR3 length: 14 amino acids. Germline V gene sequence: CDR1 LNHNV, CDR2 YYDKDF (reference sequence). CDR3 bases: TGTGCCACCAGCAGAGATGAAGGGAACTACGAGCAGTACTTC. Translation gives CATSRDEGNYEQYF. Looking up the rest from reference TRBV15 and TRBJ2-7 gives the full variable domain: DAMVIQNPRYQVTQFGKPVTLSCSQTLNHNVMYWYQQKSSQAPKLLFHYYDKDFNNEADTPDNFQSRRPNTSFCFLDIRSPGLGDTAMYLCATSRDEGNYEQYFGPGTRLTVT.

This clonotype occurred a few times. This sequence joins TRBV4-2 and TRBJ2-3, with 12 bases that match TRBD1. The germline V gene has CDR1 LGHNA and CDR2 YNFKEQ. The CDR3 runs 14 residues. V lost 3 bases, J lost 6 bases, and 1 base stayed unmatched. The CDR3 here is CASSQGTGGDTQYF. CDR3 sequence (DNA): TGTGCCAGCAGCCAGGGGACAGGGGGCGATACGCAGTATTTT.